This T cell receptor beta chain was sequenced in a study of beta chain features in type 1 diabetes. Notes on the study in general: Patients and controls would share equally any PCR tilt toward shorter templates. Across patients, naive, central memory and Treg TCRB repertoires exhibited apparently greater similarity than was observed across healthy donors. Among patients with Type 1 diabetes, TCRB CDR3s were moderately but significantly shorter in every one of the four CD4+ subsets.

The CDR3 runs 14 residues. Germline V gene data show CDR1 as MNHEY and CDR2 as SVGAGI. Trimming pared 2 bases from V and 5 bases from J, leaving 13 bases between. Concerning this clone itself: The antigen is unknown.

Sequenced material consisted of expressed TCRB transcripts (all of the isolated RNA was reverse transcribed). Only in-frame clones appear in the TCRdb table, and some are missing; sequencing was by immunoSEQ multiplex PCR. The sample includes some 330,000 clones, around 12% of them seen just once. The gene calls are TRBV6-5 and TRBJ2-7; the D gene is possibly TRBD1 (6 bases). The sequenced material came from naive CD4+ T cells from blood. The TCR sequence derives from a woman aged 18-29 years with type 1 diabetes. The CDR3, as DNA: TGTGCCAGCAGTTACCCTGGTCGACAGGACGAGCAGTACTTC. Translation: CASSYPGRQDEQYF.